A selection of T cell receptor beta chains follows, all from one sample in a study of cytomegalovirus exposure and HLA in healthy donors. Clones were read by immunoSEQ multiplex PCR, and TCRdb kept only the in-frame ones, dropping some. Seen here are approximately 160,000 clones, roughly 80% observed once, and the top ten hold roughly 5%. The source material was PBMCs. The source of these receptors is a male donor in good health and CMV-seronegative. Both conserved end residues are part of each CDR3.

V: TRBV9; CDR3: CASSVGGGGKYTDTQYF
V: TRBV7-6; CDR3: CASSLAPLANEQFF
V: TRBV29-1; CDR3: CSVTGTDATNEKLFF
V: TRBV29-1; CDR3: CSVGGGQNTEAFF
V: TRBV18; CDR3: CAGAGLAGVNEQFF
V: TRBV5-4; CDR3: CASSLGREGEKLFF
V: TRBV12-2; CDR3: CASRLVTVATNEKLFF
V: TRBV19; CDR3: CASSGQGRGNEQFF
V: TRBV7-9; CDR3: CSSSYTESIYNEQFF
V: TRBV6-1; CDR3: CASSPLDSPNSPLHF
V: TRBV7-3; CDR3: CASSPTGYNTIYF
V: TRBV7-8; CDR3: CASSLRVHEQYF
V: TRBV11-2; CDR3: CASSPTGVEAFF
V: TRBV19; CDR3: CASSERYEQYF
V: TRBV4-1; CDR3: CASSPRGSGGTTFSTDTQYF
V: TRBV4-3; CDR3: CASSQGTGKYEQYF
V: TRBV7-3; CDR3: CASSPTGDGGSYNEQFF
V: TRBV11-3; CDR3: CASSLSGGNTQYF
V: TRBV5-6; CDR3: CASSLLGELFF
V: TRBV4-1; CDR3: CASSQDLLGLSYEQYF
V: TRBV7-2; CDR3: CASSLAGGGARTGELFF
V: TRBV19; CDR3: CASSILGTGYAFF
V: TRBV6-5; CDR3: CASSYKGLAGANEQYF
V: TRBV16; CDR3: CASSQLAGGDMREQYF
V: TRBV11-2; CDR3: CASSLGVRERHTEAFF
V: TRBV28; CDR3: CASSSQGRGEQYF
V: TRBV11-2; CDR3: CASSFGQGTWEQYF
V: TRBV7-9; CDR3: CASTPTGGFRQAFF
V: TRBV7-9; CDR3: CASSLGRSGQGAVDTQYF
V: TRBV6-5; CDR3: CASSRTGGGETQYF